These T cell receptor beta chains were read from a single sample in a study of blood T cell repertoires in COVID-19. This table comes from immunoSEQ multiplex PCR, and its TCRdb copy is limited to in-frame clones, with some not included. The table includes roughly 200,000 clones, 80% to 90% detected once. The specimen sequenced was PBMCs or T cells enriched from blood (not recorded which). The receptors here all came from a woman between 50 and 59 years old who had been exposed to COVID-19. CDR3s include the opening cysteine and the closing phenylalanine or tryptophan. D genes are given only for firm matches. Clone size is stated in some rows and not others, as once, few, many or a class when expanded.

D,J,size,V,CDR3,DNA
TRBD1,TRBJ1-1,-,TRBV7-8,CASSSRDRNTEAFF,TGTGCCAGCAGCTCCCGGGACAGGAACACTGAAGCTTTCTTT
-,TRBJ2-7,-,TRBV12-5,CASGLVLYEQYF,TGTGCTAGTGGTTTGGTACTTTACGAGCAGTACTTC
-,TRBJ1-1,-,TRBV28,CASYWAQNTEAFF,TGTGCCAGCTACTGGGCGCAGAACACTGAAGCTTTCTTT
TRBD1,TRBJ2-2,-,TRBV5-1,CASSLIQGARTGELFF,TGCGCCAGCAGCTTGATACAGGGGGCGCGGACCGGGGAGCTGTTTTTT
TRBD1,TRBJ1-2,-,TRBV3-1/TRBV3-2,CASSQDRGGGYGYTF,TGTGCCAGCAGCCAAGATAGAGGGGGCGGCTATGGCTACACCTTC
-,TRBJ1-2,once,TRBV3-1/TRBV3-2,CASSQARGGYSYGYTF,TGTGCCAGCAGCCAAGCTCGAGGGGGTTATTCGTATGGCTACACCTTC
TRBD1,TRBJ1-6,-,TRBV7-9,CASSRDRAFYNSPLHF,TGTGCCAGCAGCCGGGACAGGGCTTTCTATAATTCACCCCTCCACTTT
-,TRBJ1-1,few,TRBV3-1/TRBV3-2,CASSHLGYGEAFF,TGTGCCAGCAGCCACTTAGGCTACGGGGAAGCTTTCTTT
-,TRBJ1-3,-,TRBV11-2,CASSRTASNTVSGNTIYF,TGTGCCAGCAGCCGGACAGCTTCCAATACTGTCTCTGGAAACACCATATATTTT
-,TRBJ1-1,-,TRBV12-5,CASGLETEAFF,TGTGCTAGTGGTCTAGAAACTGAAGCTTTCTTT
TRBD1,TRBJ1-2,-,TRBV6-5,CASSYGQDYGYTF,TGTGCCAGCAGTTACGGACAGGACTATGGCTACACCTTC
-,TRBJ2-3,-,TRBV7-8,CASSFSGVSTDTQYF,TGTGCCAGCAGCTTTTCGGGGGTTAGCACAGATACGCAGTATTTT
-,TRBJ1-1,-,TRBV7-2,CASSLRAQGEAFF,TGTGCCAGCAGCTTAAGGGCGCAGGGGGAAGCTTTCTTT
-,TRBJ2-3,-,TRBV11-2,CASSPITFSQYF,TGTGCCAGCAGCCCGATTACTTTTTCCCAGTATTTT
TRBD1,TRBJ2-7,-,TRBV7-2,CASSPDRGREQYF,TGTGCCAGCAGCCCCGACAGGGGGCGAGAGCAGTACTTC
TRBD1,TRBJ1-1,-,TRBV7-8,CASSLRVMGTGGLNTEAFF,TGTGCCAGCAGCCTTAGGGTTATGGGGACAGGGGGCCTGAACACTGAAGCTTTCTTT
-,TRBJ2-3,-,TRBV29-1,CSARSLPTDTQYF,TGCAGCGCCCGGTCCTTACCGACAGATACGCAGTATTTT
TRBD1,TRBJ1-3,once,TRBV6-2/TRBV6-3,CASSYSTGDFSGNTIYF,TGTGCCAGCAGTTACTCGACAGGGGATTTCTCTGGAAACACCATATATTTT
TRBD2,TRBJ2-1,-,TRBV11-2,CASSSSPAGVYNEQFF,TGTGCCAGCAGCTCAAGCCCAGCGGGGGTCTACAATGAGCAGTTCTTC
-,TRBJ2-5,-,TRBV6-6,CASSYSLTGETQYF,TGTGCCAGCAGTTACTCGTTGACCGGGGAGACCCAGTACTTC
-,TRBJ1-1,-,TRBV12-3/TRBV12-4,CASSLNSEAFF,TGTGCCAGCAGTTTAAACAGCGAAGCTTTCTTT
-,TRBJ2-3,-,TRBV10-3,CAISVAGSTDTQYF,TGTGCCATCAGTGTGGCGGGCAGCACAGATACGCAGTATTTT
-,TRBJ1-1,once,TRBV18,CASRGQTNTEAFF,TGTGCCAGCAGGGGCCAGACGAACACTGAAGCTTTCTTT
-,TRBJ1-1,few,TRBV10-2,CASSDPGNTEAFF,TGCGCCAGCAGTGACCCAGGGAACACTGAAGCTTTCTTT
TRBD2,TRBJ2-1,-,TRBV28,CASSSGTTMRQFF,TGTGCCAGCAGCTCCGGGACTACAATGAGACAGTTCTTC
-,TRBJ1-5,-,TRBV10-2,CASRRRPRALPPQHF,TGCGCCAGCAGACGACGACCTAGAGCCCTCCCGCCCCAGCATTTT
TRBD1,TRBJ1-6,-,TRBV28,CASFPGQKNSPLHF,TGTGCCAGCTTTCCGGGACAGAAGAATTCACCCCTCCACTTT
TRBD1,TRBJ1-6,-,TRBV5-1,CASSLSWDRMTPLHF,TGCGCCAGCAGCTTGTCGTGGGACAGGATGACACCCCTCCACTTT